The sequence of this TCR beta chain was determined in a study of cytomegalovirus exposure and HLA in healthy donors. The overall study: Within an early data release were around 80 million unique TCRs drawn from HLA-typed donors. Study conclusions and caveats: As confirmed in vitro, a few CMV-associated chains were specific for CMV antigens.

The PCR contained 60 Vbeta and 13 Jbeta primers. The method was immunoSEQ multiplex PCR; TCRdb's version includes in-frame clones alone and lacks a portion of them. This table holds about 100,000 clones, about 75% found once. With regard to this clone: Its antigen is not known.

J was trimmed by 0 bases and V by 2 bases; bases with no gene match: 4. Germline V gene data show CDR1 as SGDLS and CDR2 as YYNGEE. The CDR3 sequence is 15 residues long. These donors, healthy bone marrow donors, were studied. The source of this sequence is a man aged 35 to 55 in good health and CMV-seropositive. The sample consisted of PBMCs. This sequence joins TRBV9 and TRBJ2-7; 8 bases are shared with TRBD1. CDR3 in DNA: TGTGCCAGCAGCGTGACAGGGGATCCCTCCTACGAGCAGTACTTC. Residues: CASSVTGDPSYEQYF.